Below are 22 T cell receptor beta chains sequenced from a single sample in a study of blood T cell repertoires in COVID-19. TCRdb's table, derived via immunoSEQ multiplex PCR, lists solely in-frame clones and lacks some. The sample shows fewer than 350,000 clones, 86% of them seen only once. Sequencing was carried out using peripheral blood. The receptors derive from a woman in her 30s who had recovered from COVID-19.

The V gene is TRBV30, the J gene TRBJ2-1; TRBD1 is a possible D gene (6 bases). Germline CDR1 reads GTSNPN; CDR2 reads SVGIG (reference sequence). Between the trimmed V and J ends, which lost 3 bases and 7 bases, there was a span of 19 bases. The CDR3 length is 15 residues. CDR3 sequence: CAWSPFQGYMNEQFF. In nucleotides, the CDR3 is TGTGCCTGGAGCCCGTTTCAGGGGTATATGAATGAGCAGTTCTTC.

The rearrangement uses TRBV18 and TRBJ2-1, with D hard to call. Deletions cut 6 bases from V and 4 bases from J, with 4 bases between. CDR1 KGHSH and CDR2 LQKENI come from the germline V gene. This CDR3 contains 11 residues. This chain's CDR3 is CASSQYNEQFF. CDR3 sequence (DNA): TGTGCCAGCTCCCAATACAATGAGCAGTTCTTC.

DNA of the CDR3: TGCGCCAGTGAGGACAGCGGGAGGGCCGCACCCGGGGAGCTGTTTTTT. It is translated as CASEDSGRAAPGELFF. The V gene is TRBV5-1, the J gene TRBJ2-2; 10 nucleotides agree with TRBD2. CDR3 size: 16 residues. Trimming took 8 bases from V and 6 from J; bases not matched to a gene: 13. Germline V gene data show CDR1 as SGHRS and CDR2 as YFSETQ.

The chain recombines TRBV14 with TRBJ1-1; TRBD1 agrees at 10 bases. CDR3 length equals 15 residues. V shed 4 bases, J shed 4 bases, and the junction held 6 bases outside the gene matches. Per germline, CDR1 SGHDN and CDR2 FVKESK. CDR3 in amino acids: CASSPRQGAVTEAFF. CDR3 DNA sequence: TGTGCCAGCAGCCCGAGACAGGGGGCGGTCACTGAAGCTTTCTTT.

This CDR3 reads CASSPDSSSTDTQYF. The CDR3 region has the DNA TGTGCCAGCTCCCCGGACTCTTCTAGCACAGATACGCAGTATTTT. The rearrangement uses TRBV25-1 and TRBJ2-3; D may be TRBD2 (5 bases). The V gene's germline CDR1 is MGHDK and CDR2 SYGVNS. This CDR3 region has 15 residues. The V end was cut by 8 bases, the J end by 0 bases, with 15 bases between.

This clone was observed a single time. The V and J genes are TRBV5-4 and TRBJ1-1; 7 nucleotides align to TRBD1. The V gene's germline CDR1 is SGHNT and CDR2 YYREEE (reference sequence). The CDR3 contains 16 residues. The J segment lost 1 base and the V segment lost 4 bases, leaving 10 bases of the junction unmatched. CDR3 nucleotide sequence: TGTGCCAGCAGCCCTTACCCCGGGACAGCGAACACTGAAGCTTTCTTT. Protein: CASSPYPGTANTEAFF.

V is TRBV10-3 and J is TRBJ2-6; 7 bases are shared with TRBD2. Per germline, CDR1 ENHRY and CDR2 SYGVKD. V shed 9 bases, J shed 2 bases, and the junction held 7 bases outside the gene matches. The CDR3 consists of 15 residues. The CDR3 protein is CAMGSGGAGANVLTF. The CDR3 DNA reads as TGTGCCATGGGGTCGGGAGGCGCTGGGGCCAACGTCCTGACTTTC.

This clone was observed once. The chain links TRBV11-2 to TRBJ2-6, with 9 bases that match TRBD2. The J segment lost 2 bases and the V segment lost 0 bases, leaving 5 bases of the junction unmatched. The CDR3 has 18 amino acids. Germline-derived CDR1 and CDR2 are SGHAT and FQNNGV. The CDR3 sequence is CASSLEVLAGTGANVLTF. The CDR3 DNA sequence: TGTGCCAGCAGCTTAGAAGTACTAGCGGGCACTGGGGCCAACGTCCTGACTTTC.

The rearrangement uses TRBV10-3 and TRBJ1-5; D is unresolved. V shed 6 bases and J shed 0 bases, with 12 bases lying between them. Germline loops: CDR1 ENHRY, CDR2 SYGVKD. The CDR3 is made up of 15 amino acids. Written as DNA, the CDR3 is TGTGCCATCAGGGACGGAGACTATAGCAATCAGCCCCAGCATTTT. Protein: CAIRDGDYSNQPQHF.

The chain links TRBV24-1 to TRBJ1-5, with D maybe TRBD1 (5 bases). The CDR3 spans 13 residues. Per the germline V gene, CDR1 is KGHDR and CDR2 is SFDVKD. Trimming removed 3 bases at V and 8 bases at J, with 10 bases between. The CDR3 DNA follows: TGTGCCACCAGTGATGATAGGGGTAAGCCCCAGCATTTT. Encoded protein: CATSDDRGKPQHF.

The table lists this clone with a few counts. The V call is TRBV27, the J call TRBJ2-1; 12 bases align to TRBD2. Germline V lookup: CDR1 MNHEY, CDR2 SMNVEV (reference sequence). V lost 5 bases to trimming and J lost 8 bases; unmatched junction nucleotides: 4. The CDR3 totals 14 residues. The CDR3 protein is CASSLAGGPDEQFF. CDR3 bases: TGTGCCAGCAGTCTAGCGGGAGGGCCCGATGAGCAGTTCTTC.

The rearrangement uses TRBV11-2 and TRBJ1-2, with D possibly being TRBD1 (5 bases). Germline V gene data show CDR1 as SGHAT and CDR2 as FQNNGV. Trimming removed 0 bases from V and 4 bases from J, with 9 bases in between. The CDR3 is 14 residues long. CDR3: CASSLEPDSYGYTF. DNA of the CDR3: TGTGCCAGCAGCTTAGAACCTGACAGCTATGGCTACACCTTC.

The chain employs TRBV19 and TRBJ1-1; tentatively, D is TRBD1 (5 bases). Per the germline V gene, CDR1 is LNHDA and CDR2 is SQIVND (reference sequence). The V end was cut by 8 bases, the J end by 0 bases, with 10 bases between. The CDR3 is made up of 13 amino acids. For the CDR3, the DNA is TGTGCCAGTTGTGACAGCCTGAACACTGAAGCTTTCTTT. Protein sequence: CASCDSLNTEAFF.

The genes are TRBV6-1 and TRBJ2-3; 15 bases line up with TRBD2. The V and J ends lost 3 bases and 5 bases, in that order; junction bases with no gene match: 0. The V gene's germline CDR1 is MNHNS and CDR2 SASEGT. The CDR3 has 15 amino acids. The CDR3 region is CASSEGLAGGDTQYF. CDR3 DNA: TGTGCCAGCAGTGAGGGACTAGCGGGAGGAGATACGCAGTATTTT.

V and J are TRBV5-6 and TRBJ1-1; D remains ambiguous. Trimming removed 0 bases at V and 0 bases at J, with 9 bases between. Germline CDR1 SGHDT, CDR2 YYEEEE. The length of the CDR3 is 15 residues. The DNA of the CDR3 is TGTGCCAGCAGCTTGGGGCAGATAATGAACACTGAAGCTTTCTTT. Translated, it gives CASSLGQIMNTEAFF. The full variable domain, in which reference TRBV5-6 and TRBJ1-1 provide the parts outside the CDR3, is DAGVTQSPTHLIKTRGQQVTLRCSPKSGHDTVSWYQQALGQGPQFIFQYYEEEERQRGNFPDRFSGHQFPNYSSELNVNALLLGDSALYLCASSLGQIMNTEAFFGQGTRLTVV.

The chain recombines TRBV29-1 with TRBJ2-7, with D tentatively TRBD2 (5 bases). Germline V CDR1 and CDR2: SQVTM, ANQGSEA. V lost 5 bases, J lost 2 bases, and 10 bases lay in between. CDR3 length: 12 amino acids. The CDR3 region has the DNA TGCAGCGTTCGCAGAGGGACCTACGAGCAGTACTTC. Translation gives CSVRRGTYEQYF.

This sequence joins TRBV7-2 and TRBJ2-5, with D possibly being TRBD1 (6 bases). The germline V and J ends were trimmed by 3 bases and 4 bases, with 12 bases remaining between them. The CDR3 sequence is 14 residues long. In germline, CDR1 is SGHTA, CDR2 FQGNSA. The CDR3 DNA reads TGTGCCAGCAGCTTTAGTTTAGGGGGAGAGACCCAGTACTTC. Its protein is CASSFSLGGETQYF.

CDR3 in amino acids: CASSSDQGYGNTIYF. The CDR3 DNA sequence: TGCGCCAGCAGCTCAGATCAGGGGTATGGAAACACCATATATTTT. This chain connects TRBV5-1 to TRBJ1-3, with a weak D call TRBD1 (6 bases). Germline CDR1 is SGHRS and CDR2 is YFSETQ. The CDR3 has 15 residues. V lost 3 bases to trimming and J lost 3 bases, with 13 bases between them.

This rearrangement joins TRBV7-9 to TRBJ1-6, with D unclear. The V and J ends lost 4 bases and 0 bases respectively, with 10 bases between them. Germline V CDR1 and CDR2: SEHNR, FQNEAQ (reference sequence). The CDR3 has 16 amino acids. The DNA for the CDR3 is TGTGCCAGCAGCTCGGACGGGAGCTCCTATAATTCACCCCTCCACTTT. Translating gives CASSSDGSSYNSPLHF. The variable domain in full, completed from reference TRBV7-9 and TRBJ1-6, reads DTGVSQNPRHKITKRGQNVTFRCDPISEHNRLYWYRQTLGQGPEFLTYFQNEAQLEKSRLLSDRFSAERPKGSFSTLEIQRTEQGDSAMYLCASSSDGSSYNSPLHFGNGTRLTVT.

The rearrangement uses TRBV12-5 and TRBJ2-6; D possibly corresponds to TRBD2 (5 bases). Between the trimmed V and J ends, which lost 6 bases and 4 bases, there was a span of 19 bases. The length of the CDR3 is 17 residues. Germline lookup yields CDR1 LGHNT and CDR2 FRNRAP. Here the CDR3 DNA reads TGTGCTAGTGGCCCCTTTACCGGGATCGGGGGGGCCAACGTCCTGACTTTC. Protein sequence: CASGPFTGIGGANVLTF. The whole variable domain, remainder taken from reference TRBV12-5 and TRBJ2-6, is DARVTQTPRHKVTEMGQEVTMRCQPILGHNTVFWYRQTMMQGLELLAYFRNRAPLDDSGMPKDRFSAEMPDATLATLKIQPSEPRDSAVYFCASGPFTGIGGANVLTFGAGSRLTVL.

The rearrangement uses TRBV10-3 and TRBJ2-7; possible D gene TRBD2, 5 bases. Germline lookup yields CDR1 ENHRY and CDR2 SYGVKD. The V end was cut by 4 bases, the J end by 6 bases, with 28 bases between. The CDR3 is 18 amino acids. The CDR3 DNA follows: TGTGCCATCAGTGCTGGTATCTCCCAACTAGGCCTCGAAACCGAGCAGTACTTC. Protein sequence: CAISAGISQLGLETEQYF.

For the CDR3, the DNA is TGTGCCAGCAGTTATCTTAGGGACAGGGAACTCGACGAGCAGTACTTC. Translated: CASSYLRDRELDEQYF. The J gene is TRBJ2-7, the V gene TRBV28; TRBD1 aligns across 9 bases. The germline V gene has CDR1 MDHEN and CDR2 SYDVKM. J gave up 5 bases and V 4 bases, and 12 bases lay outside the gene matches. The CDR3 is 16 residues long.